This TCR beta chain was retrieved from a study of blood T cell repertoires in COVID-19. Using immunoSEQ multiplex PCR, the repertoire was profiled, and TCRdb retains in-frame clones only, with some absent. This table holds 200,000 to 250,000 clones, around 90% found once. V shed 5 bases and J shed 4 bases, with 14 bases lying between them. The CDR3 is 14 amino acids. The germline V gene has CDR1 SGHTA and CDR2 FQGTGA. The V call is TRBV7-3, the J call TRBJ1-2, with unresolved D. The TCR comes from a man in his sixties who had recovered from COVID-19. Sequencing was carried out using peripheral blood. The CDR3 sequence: CASSRGPGVYGYTF. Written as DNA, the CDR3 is TGTGCCAGCAGCCGAGGGCCAGGCGTCTATGGCTACACCTTC.